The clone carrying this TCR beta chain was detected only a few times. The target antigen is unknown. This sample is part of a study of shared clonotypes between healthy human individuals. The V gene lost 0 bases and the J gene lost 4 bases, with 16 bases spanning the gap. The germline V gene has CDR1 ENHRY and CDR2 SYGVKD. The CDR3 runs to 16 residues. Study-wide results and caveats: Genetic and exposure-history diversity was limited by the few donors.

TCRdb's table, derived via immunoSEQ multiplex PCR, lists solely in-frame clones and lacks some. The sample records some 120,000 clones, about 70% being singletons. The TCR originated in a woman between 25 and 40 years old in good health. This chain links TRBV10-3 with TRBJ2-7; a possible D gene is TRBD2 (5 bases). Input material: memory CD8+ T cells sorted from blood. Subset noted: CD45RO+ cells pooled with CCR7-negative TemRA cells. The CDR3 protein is CAISESMSPGVYEQYF. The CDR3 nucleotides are TGTGCCATCAGTGAGTCGATGTCCCCCGGGGTTTACGAGCAGTACTTC.